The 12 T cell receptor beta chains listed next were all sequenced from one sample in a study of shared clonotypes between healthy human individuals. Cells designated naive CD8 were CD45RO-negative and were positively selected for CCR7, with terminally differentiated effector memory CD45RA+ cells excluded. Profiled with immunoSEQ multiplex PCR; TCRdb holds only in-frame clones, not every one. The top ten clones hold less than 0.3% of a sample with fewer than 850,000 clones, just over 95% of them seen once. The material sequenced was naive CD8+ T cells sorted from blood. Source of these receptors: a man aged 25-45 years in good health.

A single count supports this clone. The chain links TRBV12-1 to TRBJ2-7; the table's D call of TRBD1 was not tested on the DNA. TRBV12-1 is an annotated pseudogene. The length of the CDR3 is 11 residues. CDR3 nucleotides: TGTGCCAGCCCACACCCTGGTGAGCAGTACTTC. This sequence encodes CASPHPGEQYF.

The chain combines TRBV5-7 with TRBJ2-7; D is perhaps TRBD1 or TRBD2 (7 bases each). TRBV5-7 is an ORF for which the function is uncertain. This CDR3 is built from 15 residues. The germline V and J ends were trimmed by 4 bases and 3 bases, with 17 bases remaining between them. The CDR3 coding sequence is TGTGCCAGCAGCCCGAGGGGAGGGGGCTTCTACGAGCAGTACTTC. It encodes CASSPRGGGFYEQYF.

The CDR3 DNA follows: TGCAGTGCTCCCCAGGGAACTGAAGCTTTCTTT. Its translation: CSAPQGTEAFF. The chain carries TRBV20-1 and TRBJ1-1; TRBD1 is a possible D gene (5 bases). Per germline, CDR1 DFQATT and CDR2 SNEGSKA (reference sequence). The CDR3 contains 11 residues. The V gene lost 5 bases and the J gene lost 5 bases, with 9 bases spanning the gap.

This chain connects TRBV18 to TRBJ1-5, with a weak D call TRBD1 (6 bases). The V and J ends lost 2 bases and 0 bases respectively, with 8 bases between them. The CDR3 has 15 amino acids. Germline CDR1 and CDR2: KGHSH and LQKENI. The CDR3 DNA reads TGTGCCAGCTCACCAGGACAGTTTAGCAATCAGCCCCAGCATTTT. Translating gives CASSPGQFSNQPQHF.

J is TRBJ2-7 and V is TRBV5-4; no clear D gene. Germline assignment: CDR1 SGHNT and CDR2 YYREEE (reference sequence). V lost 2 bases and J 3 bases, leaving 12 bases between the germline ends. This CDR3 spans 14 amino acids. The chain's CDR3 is CASSLSGVVYEQYF. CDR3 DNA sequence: TGTGCCAGCAGCTTAAGTGGCGTTGTCTACGAGCAGTACTTC.

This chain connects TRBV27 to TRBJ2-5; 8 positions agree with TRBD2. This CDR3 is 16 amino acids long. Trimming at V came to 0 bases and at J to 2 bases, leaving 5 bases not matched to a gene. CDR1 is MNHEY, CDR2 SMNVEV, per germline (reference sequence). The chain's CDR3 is CASSLSYSGTQETQYF. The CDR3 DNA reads TGTGCCAGCAGTTTATCTTATAGCGGGACTCAAGAGACCCAGTACTTC.

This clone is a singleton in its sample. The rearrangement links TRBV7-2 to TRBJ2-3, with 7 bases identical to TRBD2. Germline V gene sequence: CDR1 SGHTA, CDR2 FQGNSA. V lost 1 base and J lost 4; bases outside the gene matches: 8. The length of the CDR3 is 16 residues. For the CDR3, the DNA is TGTGCCAGCAGCTTAGGTGTGGGAGGGCTCGCAGATACGCAGTATTTT. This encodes CASSLGVGGLADTQYF. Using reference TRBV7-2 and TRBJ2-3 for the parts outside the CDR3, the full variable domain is GAGVSQSPSNKVTEKGKDVELRCDPISGHTALYWYRQSLGQGLEFLIYFQGNSAPDKSGLPSDRFSAERTGGSVSTLTIQRTQQEDSAVYLCASSLGVGGLADTQYFGPGTRLTVL.

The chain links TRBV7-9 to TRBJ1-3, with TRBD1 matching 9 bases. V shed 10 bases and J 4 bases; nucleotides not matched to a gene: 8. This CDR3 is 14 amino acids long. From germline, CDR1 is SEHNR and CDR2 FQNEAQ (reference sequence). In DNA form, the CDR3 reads TGTGCCACCGAGTTGGGACAGGGAGGAAACACCATATATTTT. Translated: CATELGQGGNTIYF.

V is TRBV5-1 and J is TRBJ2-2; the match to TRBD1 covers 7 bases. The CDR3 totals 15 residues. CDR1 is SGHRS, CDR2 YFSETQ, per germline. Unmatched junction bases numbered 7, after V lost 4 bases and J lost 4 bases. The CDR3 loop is CASSINRGSTGELFF. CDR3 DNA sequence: TGCGCCAGCAGCATCAACAGGGGTAGCACCGGGGAGCTGTTTTTT.

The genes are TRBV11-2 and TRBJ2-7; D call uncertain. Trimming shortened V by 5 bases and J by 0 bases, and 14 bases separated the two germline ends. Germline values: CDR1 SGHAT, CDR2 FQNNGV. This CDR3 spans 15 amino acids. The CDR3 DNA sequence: TGTGCCAGCAGCGTCATCTCCGGGTCCTCCTACGAGCAGTACTTC. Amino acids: CASSVISGSSYEQYF. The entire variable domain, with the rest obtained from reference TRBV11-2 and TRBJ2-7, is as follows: EAGVAQSPRYKIIEKRQSVAFWCNPISGHATLYWYQQILGQGPKLLIQFQNNGVVDDSQLPKDRFSAERLKGVDSTLKIQPAKLEDSAVYLCASSVISGSSYEQYFGPGTRLTVT.

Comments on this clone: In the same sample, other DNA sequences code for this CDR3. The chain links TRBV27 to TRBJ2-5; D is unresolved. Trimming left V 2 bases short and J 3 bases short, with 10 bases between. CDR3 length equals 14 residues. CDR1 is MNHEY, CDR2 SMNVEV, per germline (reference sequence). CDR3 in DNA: TGTGCCAGCAGTTTACTAGGCGGAGAAGAGACCCAGTACTTC. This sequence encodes CASSLLGGEETQYF.

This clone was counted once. The CDR3: CASSSRVGYTEAFF. In DNA form, the CDR3 reads TGTGCCAGCAGTTCCAGGGTCGGGTACACTGAAGCTTTCTTT. The V call is TRBV27, the J call TRBJ1-1, with a weak D call TRBD1 (5 bases). The ends were cut back, 4 bases at V and 3 bases at J, with 12 bases in the middle. CDR3 length: 14 residues. Germline CDR1 and CDR2: MNHEY and SMNVEV (reference sequence).